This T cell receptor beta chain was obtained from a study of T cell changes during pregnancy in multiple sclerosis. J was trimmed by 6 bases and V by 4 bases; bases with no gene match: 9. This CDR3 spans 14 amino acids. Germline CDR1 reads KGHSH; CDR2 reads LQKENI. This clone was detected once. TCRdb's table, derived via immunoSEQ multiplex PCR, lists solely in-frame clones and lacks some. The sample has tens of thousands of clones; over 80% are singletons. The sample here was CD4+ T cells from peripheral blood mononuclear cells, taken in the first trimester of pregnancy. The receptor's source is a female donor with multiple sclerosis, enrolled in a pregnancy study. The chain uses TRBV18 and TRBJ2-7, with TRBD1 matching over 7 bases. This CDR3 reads CASSQDRMTTEQYF. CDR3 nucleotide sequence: TGTGCCAGCTCACAGGACAGGATGACGACCGAGCAGTACTTC.